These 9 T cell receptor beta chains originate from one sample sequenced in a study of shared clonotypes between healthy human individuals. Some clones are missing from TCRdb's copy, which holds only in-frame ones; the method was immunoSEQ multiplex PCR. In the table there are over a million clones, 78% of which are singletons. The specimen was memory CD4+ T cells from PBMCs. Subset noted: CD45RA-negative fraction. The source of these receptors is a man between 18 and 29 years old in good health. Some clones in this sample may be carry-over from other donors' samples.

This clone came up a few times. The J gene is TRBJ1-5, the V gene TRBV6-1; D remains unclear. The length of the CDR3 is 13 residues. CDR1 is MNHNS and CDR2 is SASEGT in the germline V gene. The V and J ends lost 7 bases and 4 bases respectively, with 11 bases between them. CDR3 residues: CASMLTENQPQHF. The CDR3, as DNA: TGTGCCAGCATGCTGACCGAGAATCAGCCCCAGCATTTT.

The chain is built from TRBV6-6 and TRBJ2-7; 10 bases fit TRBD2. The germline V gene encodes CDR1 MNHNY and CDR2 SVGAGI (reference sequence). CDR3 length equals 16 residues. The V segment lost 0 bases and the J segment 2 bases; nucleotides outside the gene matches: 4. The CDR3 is CASSYSRTSGTYEQYF. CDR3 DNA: TGTGCCAGCAGTTACTCTAGGACTAGCGGAACCTACGAGCAGTACTTC.

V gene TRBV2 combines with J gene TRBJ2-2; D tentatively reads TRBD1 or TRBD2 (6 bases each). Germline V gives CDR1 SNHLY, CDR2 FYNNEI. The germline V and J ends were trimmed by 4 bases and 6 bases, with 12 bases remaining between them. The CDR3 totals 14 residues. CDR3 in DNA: TGTGCCAGCAGTGGTATAAGGGGGGCCGGGGAGCTGTTTTTT. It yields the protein CASSGIRGAGELFF.

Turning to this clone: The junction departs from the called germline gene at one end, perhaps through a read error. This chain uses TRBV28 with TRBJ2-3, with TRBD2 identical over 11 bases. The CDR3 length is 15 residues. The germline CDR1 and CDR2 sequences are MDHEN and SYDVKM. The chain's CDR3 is CASGLAGGSTDTQYF. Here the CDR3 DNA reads TGTGCCAGCGGTTTAGCGGGAGGGAGCACAGATACGCAGTATTTT.

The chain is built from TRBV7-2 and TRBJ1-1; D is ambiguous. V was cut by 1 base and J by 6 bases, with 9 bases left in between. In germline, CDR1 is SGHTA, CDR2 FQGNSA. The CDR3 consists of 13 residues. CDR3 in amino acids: CASSLDQTAEAFF. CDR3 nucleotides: TGTGCCAGCAGCTTAGATCAAACAGCTGAAGCTTTCTTT.

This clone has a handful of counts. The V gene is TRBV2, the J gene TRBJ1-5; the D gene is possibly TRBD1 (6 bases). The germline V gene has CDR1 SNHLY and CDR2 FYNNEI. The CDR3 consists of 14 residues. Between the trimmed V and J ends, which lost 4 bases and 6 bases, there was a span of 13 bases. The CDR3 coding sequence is TGTGCCAGCAGTGCGTCGGGGGGCCGTCAGCCCCAGCATTTT. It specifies CASSASGGRQPQHF.

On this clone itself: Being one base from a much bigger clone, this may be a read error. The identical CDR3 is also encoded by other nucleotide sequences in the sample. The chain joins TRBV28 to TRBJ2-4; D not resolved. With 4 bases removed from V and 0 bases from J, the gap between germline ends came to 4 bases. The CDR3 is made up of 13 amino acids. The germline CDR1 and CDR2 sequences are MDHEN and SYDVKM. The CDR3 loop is CASSSLAKNIQYF. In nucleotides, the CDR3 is TGTGCCAGCAGTTCATTAGCCAAAAACATTCAGTACTTC.

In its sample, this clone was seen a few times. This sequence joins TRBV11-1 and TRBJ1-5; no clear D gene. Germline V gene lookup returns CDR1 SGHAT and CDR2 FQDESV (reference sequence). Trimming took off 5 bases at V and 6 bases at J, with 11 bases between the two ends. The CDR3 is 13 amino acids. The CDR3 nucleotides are TGTGCCAGCAGCGCCGACCGAAGTCAGCCCCAGCATTTT. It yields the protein CASSADRSQPQHF.

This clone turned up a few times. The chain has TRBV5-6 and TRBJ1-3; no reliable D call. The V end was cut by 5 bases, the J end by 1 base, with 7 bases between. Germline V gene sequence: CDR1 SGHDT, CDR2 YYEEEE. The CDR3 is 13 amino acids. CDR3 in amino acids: CASRKGSGNTIYF. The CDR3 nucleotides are TGTGCCAGCAGAAAGGGATCTGGAAACACCATATATTTT.